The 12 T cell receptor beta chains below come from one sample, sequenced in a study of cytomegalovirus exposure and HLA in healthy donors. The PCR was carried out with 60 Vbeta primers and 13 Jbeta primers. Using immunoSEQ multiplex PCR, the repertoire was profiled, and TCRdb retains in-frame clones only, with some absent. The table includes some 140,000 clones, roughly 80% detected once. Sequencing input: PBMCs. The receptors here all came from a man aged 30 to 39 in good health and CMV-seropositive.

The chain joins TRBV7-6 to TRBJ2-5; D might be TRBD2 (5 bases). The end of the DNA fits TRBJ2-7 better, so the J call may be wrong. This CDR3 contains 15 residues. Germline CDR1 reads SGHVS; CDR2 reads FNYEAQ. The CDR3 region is CASSLGRTGSYEQYF. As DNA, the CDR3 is TGTGCCAGCAGCTTAGGAAGAACGGGATCCTACGAGCAGTACTTC.

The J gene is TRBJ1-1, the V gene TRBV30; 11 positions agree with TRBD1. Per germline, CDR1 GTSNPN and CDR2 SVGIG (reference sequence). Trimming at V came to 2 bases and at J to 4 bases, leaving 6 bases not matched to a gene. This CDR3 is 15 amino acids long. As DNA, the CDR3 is TGTGCCTGGAGTAGGACAGGGGGCGCGGGCACTGAAGCTTTCTTT. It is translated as CAWSRTGGAGTEAFF.

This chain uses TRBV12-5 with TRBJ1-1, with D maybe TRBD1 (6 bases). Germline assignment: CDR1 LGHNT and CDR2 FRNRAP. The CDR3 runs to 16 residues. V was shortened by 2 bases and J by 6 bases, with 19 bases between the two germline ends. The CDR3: CASGLTPQGFSPEAFF. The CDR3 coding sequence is TGTGCTAGTGGTTTGACCCCACAGGGATTCTCCCCTGAAGCTTTCTTT. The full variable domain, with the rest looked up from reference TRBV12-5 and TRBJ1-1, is DARVTQTPRHKVTEMGQEVTMRCQPILGHNTVFWYRQTMMQGLELLAYFRNRAPLDDSGMPKDRFSAEMPDATLATLKIQPSEPRDSAVYFCASGLTPQGFSPEAFFGQGTRLTVV.

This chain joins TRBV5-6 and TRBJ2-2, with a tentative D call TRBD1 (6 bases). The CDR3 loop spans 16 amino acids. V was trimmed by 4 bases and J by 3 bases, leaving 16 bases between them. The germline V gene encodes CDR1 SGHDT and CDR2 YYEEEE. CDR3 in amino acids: CASSLDRQPDTGELFF. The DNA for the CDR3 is TGTGCCAGCAGCCTAGACAGGCAACCCGACACCGGGGAGCTGTTTTTT. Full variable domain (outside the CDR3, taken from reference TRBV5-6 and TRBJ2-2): DAGVTQSPTHLIKTRGQQVTLRCSPKSGHDTVSWYQQALGQGPQFIFQYYEEEERQRGNFPDRFSGHQFPNYSSELNVNALLLGDSALYLCASSLDRQPDTGELFFGEGSRLTVL.

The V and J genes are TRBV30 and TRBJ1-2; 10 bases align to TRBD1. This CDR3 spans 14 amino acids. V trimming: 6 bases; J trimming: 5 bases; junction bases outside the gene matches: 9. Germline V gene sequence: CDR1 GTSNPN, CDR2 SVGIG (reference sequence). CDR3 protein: CACPPGQGLYGYTF. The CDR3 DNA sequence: TGTGCCTGCCCCCCGGGACAGGGGTTATATGGCTACACCTTC.

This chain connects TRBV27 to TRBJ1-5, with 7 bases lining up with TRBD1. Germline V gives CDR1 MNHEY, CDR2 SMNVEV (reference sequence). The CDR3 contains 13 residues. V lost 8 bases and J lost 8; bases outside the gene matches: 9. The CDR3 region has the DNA TGTGCCAGCCGGCGGCAGGGGGACAAGCCCCAGCATTTT. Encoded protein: CASRRQGDKPQHF.

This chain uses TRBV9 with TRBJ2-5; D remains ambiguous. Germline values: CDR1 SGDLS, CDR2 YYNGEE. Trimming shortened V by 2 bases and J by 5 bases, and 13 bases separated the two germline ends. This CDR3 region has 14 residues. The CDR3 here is CASSVSAEVETQYF. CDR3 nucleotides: TGTGCCAGCAGCGTCAGCGCCGAGGTTGAGACCCAGTACTTC.

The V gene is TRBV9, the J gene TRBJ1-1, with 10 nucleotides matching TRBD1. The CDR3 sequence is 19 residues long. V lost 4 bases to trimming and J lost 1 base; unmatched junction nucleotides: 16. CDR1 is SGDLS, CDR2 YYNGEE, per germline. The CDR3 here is CASSTSKDRGLEGNTEAFF. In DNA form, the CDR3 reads TGTGCCAGCAGCACAAGCAAGGACAGGGGGTTGGAAGGGAACACTGAAGCTTTCTTT.

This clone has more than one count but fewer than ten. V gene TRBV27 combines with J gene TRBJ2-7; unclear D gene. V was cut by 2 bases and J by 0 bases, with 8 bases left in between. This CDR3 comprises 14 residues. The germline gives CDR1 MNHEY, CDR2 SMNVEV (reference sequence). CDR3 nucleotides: TGTGCCAGCAGTTTAATGGGCAGCTCCTACGAGCAGTACTTC. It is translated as CASSLMGSSYEQYF.

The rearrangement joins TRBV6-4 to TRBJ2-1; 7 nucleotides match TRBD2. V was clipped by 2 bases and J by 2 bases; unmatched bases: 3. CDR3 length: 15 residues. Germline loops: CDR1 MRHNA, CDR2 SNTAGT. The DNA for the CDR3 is TGTGCCAGCAGTGACGGCGGGAGCCCCTACAATGAGCAGTTCTTC. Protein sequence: CASSDGGSPYNEQFF.

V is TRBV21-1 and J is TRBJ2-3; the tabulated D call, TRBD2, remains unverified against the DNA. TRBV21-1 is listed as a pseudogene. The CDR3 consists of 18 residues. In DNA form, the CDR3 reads TGTGCCAGCAGCATATTTACCCTCGGGACTTCCCTCACAGATACGCAGTATTTT. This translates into CASSIFTLGTSLTDTQYF.

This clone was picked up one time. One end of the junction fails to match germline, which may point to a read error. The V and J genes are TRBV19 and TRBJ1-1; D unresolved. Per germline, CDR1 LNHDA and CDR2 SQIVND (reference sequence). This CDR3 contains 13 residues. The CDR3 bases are TGTGCCAGTAAGAGCACGGTGAACGCTGAAGCTTTCTTT. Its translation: CASKSTVNAEAFF.